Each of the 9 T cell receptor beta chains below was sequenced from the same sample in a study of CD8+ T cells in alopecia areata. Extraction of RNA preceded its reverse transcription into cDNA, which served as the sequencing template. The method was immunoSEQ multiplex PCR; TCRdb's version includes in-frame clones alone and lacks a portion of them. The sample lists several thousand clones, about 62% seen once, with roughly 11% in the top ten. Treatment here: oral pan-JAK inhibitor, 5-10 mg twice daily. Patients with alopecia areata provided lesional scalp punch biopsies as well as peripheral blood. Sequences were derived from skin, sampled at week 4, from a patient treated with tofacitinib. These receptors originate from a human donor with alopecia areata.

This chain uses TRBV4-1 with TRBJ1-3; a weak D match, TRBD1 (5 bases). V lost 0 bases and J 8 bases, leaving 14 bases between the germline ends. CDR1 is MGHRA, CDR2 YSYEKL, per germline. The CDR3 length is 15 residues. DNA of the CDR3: TGCGCCAGCAGCCAAGATCCAGGGACCCAGGACACCATATATTTT. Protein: CASSQDPGTQDTIYF.

The CDR3 loop reads CARHVNTGELFF. CDR3 bases: TGTGCCCGCCACGTGAACACCGGGGAGCTGTTTTTT. The chain is built from TRBV30 and TRBJ2-2; D remains ambiguous. The CDR3 extends over 12 amino acids. The V gene's germline CDR1 is GTSNPN and CDR2 SVGIG (reference sequence). The germline V and J ends were trimmed by 8 bases and 1 base, with 8 bases remaining between them.

CDR3 sequence reads: CASSRGQGIAGANVLTF. CDR3 nucleotide sequence: TGTGCCAGCAGTCGGGGACAGGGGATAGCGGGGGCCAACGTCCTGACTTTC. The chain carries TRBV27 and TRBJ2-6; 10 bases fit TRBD1. V shed 5 bases and J 4 bases; nucleotides not matched to a gene: 8. Germline lookup yields CDR1 MNHEY and CDR2 SMNVEV (reference sequence). This CDR3 spans 17 amino acids.

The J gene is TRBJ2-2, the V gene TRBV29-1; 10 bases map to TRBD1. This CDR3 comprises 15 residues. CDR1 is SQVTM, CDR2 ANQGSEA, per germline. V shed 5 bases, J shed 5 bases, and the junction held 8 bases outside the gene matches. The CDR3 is CSVFTGTGETGELFF. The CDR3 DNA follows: TGCAGCGTTTTTACCGGGACAGGGGAAACCGGGGAGCTGTTTTTT.

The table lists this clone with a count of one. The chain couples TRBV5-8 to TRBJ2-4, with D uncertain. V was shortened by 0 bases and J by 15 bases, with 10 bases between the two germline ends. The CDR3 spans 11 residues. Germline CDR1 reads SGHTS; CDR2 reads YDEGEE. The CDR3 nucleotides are TGTGCCAGCAGCTTGGGGCAGGTTTGGTACTTC. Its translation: CASSLGQVWYF.

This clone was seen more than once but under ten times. The CDR3 protein is CATSGGQGYGYTF. CDR3 DNA sequence: TGTGCCACCAGCGGGGGACAGGGATATGGCTACACCTTC. The chain couples TRBV15 to TRBJ1-2; 9 bases map to TRBD1. Germline CDR1 is LNHNV and CDR2 is YYDKDF (reference sequence). This CDR3 has 13 amino acids. V lost 5 bases, J lost 5 bases, and 3 bases stayed unmatched.

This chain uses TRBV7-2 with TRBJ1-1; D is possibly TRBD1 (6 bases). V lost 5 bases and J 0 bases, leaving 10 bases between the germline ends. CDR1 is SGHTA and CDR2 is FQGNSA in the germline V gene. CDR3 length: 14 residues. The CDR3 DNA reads TGTGCCAGCAGCCCTCAGGGGTTGAACACTGAAGCTTTCTTT. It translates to CASSPQGLNTEAFF.

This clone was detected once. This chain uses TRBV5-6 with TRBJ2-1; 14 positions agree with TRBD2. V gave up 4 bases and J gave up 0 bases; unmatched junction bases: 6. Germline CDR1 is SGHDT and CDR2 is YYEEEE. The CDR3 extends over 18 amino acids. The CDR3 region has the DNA TGTGCCAGCAGCCCCGGGACTAGCGGGGGCAGCTCCTACAATGAGCAGTTCTTC. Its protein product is CASSPGTSGGSSYNEQFF.

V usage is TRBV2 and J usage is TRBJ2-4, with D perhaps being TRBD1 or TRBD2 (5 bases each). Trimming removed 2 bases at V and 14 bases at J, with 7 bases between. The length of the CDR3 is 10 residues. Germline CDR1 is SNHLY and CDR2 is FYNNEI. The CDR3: CASSEWGKYF. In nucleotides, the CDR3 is TGTGCCAGCAGTGAATGGGGGAAGTACTTC.